The sequence of this T cell receptor (beta chain) was determined in a study of shared clonotypes between healthy human individuals. Germline V CDR1 and CDR2: MNHNS, SASEGT. V lost 3 bases to trimming and J lost 7 bases, with 12 bases between them. The CDR3 sequence is 13 residues long. Profiling relied on immunoSEQ multiplex PCR, and the TCRdb table lists in-frame clones only, not all of them. There are about 1 million clones in the sample; around four fifths occur only once, and approximately 1.5% lies in the top ten. Sequencing used memory CD4+ T cells sorted from blood. Subset in this sample: CD45RA-negative fraction. The sequence derives from a man younger than 35 in good health. The rearrangement uses TRBV6-1 and TRBJ1-1; no reliable D call. Written as DNA, the CDR3 is TGTGCCAGCAGTGACCCCCCCCTCGGTGAAGCTTTCTTT. This translates into CASSDPPLGEAFF.